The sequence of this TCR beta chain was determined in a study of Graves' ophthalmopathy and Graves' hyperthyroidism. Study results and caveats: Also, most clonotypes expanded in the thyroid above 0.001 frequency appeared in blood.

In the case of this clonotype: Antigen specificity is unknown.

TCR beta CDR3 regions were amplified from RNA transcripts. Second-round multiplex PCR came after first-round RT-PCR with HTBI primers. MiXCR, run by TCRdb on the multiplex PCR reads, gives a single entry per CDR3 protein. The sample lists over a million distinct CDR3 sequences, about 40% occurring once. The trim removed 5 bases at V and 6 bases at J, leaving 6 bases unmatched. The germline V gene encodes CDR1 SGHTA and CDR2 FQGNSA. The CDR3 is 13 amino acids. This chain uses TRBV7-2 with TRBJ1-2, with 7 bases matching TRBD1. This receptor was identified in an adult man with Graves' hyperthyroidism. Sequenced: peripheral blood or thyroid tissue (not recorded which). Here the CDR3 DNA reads TGTGCCAGCAGCGCAACGACAGGGCATGGCTACACCTTC. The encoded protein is CASSATTGHGYTF.